What follows are 26 T cell receptor beta chains derived from one specimen sequenced in a study of T cell responses to AZD1222 COVID-19 vaccine (dated by TCRdb to the early 2020s). To prepare the library, the immunoSEQ multiplex PCR assay was applied. What TCRdb holds here is the immuneACCESS table cut down to in-frame rearrangements. Part of the clones is not present; checked against another copy, under half of the missing clones reflect an unresolved V gene, and the others are unexplained. The sample contains 100,000 to 150,000 clones, approximately 90% of them found a single time. The ten most abundant clones make up approximately 1.1% of the sample. The sample's time point label is to be understood as: baseline before first vaccination. The input for sequencing was peripheral blood, taken on day 0 of AZD1222 vaccination. Every receptor here comes from an adult in good health.

In regard to this clone: No conserved phenylalanine or tryptophan is present at the end of the CDR3, so a read error is the likely explanation. The limits of the CDR3 on the DNA are not certain, so only TCRdb's listed CDR3 is given. The chain is built from TRBV5-1 and TRBJ1-5; the DNA was not used to check the table's D call, TRBD1. The germline gives CDR1 SGHRS, CDR2 YFSETQ. The CDR3 is made up of 10 amino acids, end residues included. The chain's CDR3 is CASSHQDRGV.

The chain combines TRBV2 with TRBJ1-5; the D is unclear. Trimming took off 2 bases at V and 5 bases at J, with 10 bases between the two ends. The germline gives CDR1 SNHLY, CDR2 FYNNEI. This CDR3 has 14 amino acids. The CDR3 region has the DNA TGTGCCAGCAGTGAATTAAACGGGGATCAGCCCCAGCATTTT. Translated, it gives CASSELNGDQPQHF.

The chain has TRBV5-1 and TRBJ1-1; TRBD1 matches 9 bases. This CDR3 comprises 17 residues. CDR1 is SGHRS, CDR2 YFSETQ, per germline. The V segment lost 4 bases and the J segment 6 bases; nucleotides outside the gene matches: 16. The CDR3 coding sequence is TGCGCCAGCAGCCAACCTCTAACAGGGGGCGGACGATCTGAAGCTTTCTTT. This codes for CASSQPLTGGGRSEAFF. The full variable domain, completed using reference TRBV5-1 and TRBJ1-1, is KAGVTQTPRYLIKTRGQQVTLSCSPISGHRSVSWYQQTPGQGLQFLFEYFSETQRNKGNFPGRFSGRQFSNSRSEMNVSTLELGDSALYLCASSQPLTGGGRSEAFFGQGTRLTVV.

V gene TRBV5-8 combines with J gene TRBJ1-5; D is unresolved. V was clipped by 4 bases and J by 5 bases, with 10 bases between them. Germline lookup yields CDR1 SGHTS and CDR2 YDEGEE. The CDR3 is made up of 13 amino acids. As DNA, the CDR3 is TGTGCCAGCAGCCGCCGTATCCATCAGCCCCAGCATTTT. Protein product: CASSRRIHQPQHF.

The V gene is TRBV5-1, the J gene TRBJ2-7; D uncertain. The CDR3 length is 15 residues. Germline CDR1 SGHRS, CDR2 YFSETQ. V lost 6 bases and J 1 base, leaving 17 bases between the germline ends. The CDR3 protein is CASKTEAYGSYEQYF. CDR3 DNA sequence: TGCGCCAGCAAGACTGAGGCCTACGGGTCCTACGAGCAGTACTTC. Based on the CDR3 plus reference TRBV5-1 and TRBJ2-7, the full variable domain is KAGVTQTPRYLIKTRGQQVTLSCSPISGHRSVSWYQQTPGQGLQFLFEYFSETQRNKGNFPGRFSGRQFSNSRSEMNVSTLELGDSALYLCASKTEAYGSYEQYFGPGTRLTVT.

This clone was counted once. This chain links TRBV2 with TRBJ2-7, with TRBD2 identical over 10 bases. This CDR3 is 14 amino acids long. The ends lost 10 bases at V and 6 bases at J; junction bases unmatched: 12. The germline gives CDR1 SNHLY, CDR2 FYNNEI. The CDR3 coding sequence is TGTGCCACCGCAGAAGGGACTAGCGCGGGCGAGCAGTACTTC. It specifies CATAEGTSAGEQYF.

J is TRBJ2-5 and V is TRBV3-1 (or the pseudogene TRBV3-2); D not certain. CDR3 length: 12 amino acids. Germline CDR1 is LGHDT and CDR2 is YNNKEL (reference sequence). Trimming pared 0 bases from V and 5 bases from J, leaving 4 bases between. CDR3 sequence reads: CASSQDGETQYF. The DNA for the CDR3 is TGTGCCAGCAGCCAAGACGGTGAGACCCAGTACTTC.

A word on this clone: Other DNA sequences of this sample code for an identical CDR3. V and J are TRBV5-1 and TRBJ2-1; TRBD1 agrees at 8 bases. V gave up 4 bases and J gave up 6 bases; unmatched junction bases: 6. The germline gives CDR1 SGHRS, CDR2 YFSETQ. CDR3 length: 14 residues. DNA of the CDR3: TGCGCCAGCAGCAGTCAGGGGGCGGGCAATGAGCAGTTCTTC. Its protein is CASSSQGAGNEQFF.

This clone was observed a few times. The chain is built from TRBV27 and TRBJ1-6; 7 positions agree with TRBD1. The CDR3 consists of 16 residues. V trimming: 4 bases; J trimming: 8 bases; junction bases outside the gene matches: 11. CDR1 MNHEY and CDR2 SMNVEV come from the germline V gene (reference sequence). The CDR3 loop reads CASSSMLRDSYSPLHF. The CDR3 bases are TGTGCCAGCAGTTCCATGCTCCGGGACAGTTATTCACCCCTCCACTTT.

The gene calls are TRBV19 and TRBJ2-1, with 11 bases matching TRBD2. The CDR3 runs to 18 residues. Per the germline V gene, CDR1 is LNHDA and CDR2 is SQIVND (reference sequence). Trimming cost V 6 bases and J 0 bases; bases outside gene matches: 10. CDR3 bases: TGTGCCAGTAGAAAGTGGACTAGCGGGCTGAGCTCCTACAATGAGCAGTTCTTC. This translates into CASRKWTSGLSSYNEQFF.

This rearrangement joins TRBV5-1 to TRBJ2-4; 7 nucleotides match TRBD1. From germline, CDR1 is SGHRS and CDR2 YFSETQ. CDR3 size: 15 residues. Trimming cost V 2 bases and J 4 bases; bases outside gene matches: 6. The chain's CDR3 is CASSFLLGQKNIQYF. CDR3 DNA: TGCGCCAGCAGCTTCTTGTTGGGACAGAAAAACATTCAGTACTTC.

This sequence joins TRBV5-6 and TRBJ2-7, with D hard to call. The CDR3 has 15 amino acids. In germline, CDR1 is SGHDT, CDR2 YYEEEE. The V end lost 2 bases, the J end lost 2 bases, and 14 bases lay between the germline ends. CDR3 nucleotides: TGTGCCAGCAGCTTCGTTAAAGAGAAACCCTACGAGCAGTACTTC. It codes for CASSFVKEKPYEQYF.

The chain uses TRBV4-2 and TRBJ2-1, with D possibly matching TRBD1 (5 bases). V gave up 0 bases and J gave up 0 bases, with 9 bases separating them. Germline values: CDR1 LGHNA, CDR2 YNFKEQ. The CDR3 runs to 16 residues. The CDR3 DNA is TGTGCCAGCAGCCAAGAGGGGCAGAGCTCCTACAATGAGCAGTTCTTC. Amino acids: CASSQEGQSSYNEQFF.

The chain recombines TRBV4-2 with TRBJ2-3, with D maybe TRBD1 (5 bases). The CDR3 totals 14 residues. CDR1 and CDR2 (germline): LGHNA, YNFKEQ. Trimming took 3 bases from V and 6 from J, leaving 13 bases between them. CDR3 nucleotide sequence: TGTGCCAGCAGCCAGGGTACAGGTCCGGATACGCAGTATTTT. Its protein is CASSQGTGPDTQYF.

The chain recombines TRBV7-2 with TRBJ2-1; the D gene is possibly TRBD2 (6 bases). The CDR3 covers 16 residues. CDR1 and CDR2 from the germline V gene are SGHTA and FQGNSA. V lost 1 base, J lost 0 bases, and 10 bases lay in between. The CDR3 region is CASSLVGGNSYNEQFF. Here the CDR3 DNA reads TGTGCCAGCAGCTTAGTGGGCGGGAACTCCTACAATGAGCAGTTCTTC.

The chain couples TRBV28 to TRBJ2-7, with D possibly being TRBD1 (6 bases). The CDR3 covers 13 residues. CDR1 is MDHEN and CDR2 is SYDVKM in the germline V gene. Trimming pared 5 bases from V and 12 bases from J, leaving 20 bases between. The CDR3 DNA sequence: TGTGCCAGCAGTCAAGCACGTACAGGGTGGTGGTACTTC. Protein product: CASSQARTGWWYF.

The chain carries TRBV19 and TRBJ1-4; 8 bases are a match to TRBD1. Germline loops: CDR1 LNHDA, CDR2 SQIVND (reference sequence). The CDR3 covers 14 residues. J was trimmed by 8 bases and V by 8 bases; bases with no gene match: 10. Here the CDR3 DNA reads TGTGCCAGTGGCCGGACAGGGCGGGTGGAAAAACTGTTTTTT. This gives the protein CASGRTGRVEKLFF. Together with reference TRBV19 and TRBJ1-4, the CDR3 gives the full variable domain: DGGITQSPKYLFRKEGQNVTLSCEQNLNHDAMYWYRQDPGQGLRLIYYSQIVNDFQKGDIAEGYSVSREKKESFPLTVTSAQKNPTAFYLCASGRTGRVEKLFFGSGTQLSVL.

The CDR3 loop is CASSPPIVKRGDNEQFF. CDR3 sequence (DNA): TGTGCCAGCTCACCACCGATTGTGAAGCGGGGGGACAATGAGCAGTTCTTC. V gene TRBV18 combines with J gene TRBJ2-1; 9 nucleotides match TRBD2. This CDR3 contains 17 residues. The J segment lost 5 bases and the V segment lost 0 bases, leaving 8 bases of the junction unmatched. The germline gives CDR1 KGHSH, CDR2 LQKENI.

This chain joins TRBV7-9 and TRBJ2-3; 7 bases line up with TRBD2. Germline V gene lookup returns CDR1 SEHNR and CDR2 FQNEAQ (reference sequence). This CDR3 has 12 amino acids. The V segment lost 8 bases and the J segment 5 bases; nucleotides outside the gene matches: 4. The CDR3 coding sequence is TGTGCCAGCGTGCGGGAGAGAGATACGCAGTATTTT. Translating gives CASVRERDTQYF.

V gene TRBV5-8 combines with J gene TRBJ1-1; the D is unclear. The germline V gene has CDR1 SGHTS and CDR2 YDEGEE. The CDR3 covers 13 residues. The CDR3 DNA is TGTGCAAGCGTGAGGGAGCTGAGGACTGAAGCTTTCTTT. Protein sequence: CASVRELRTEAFF.

The chain carries TRBV18 and TRBJ2-1; 8 bases match TRBD1. V lost 0 bases, J lost 4 bases, and 8 bases stayed unmatched. Germline V gene data show CDR1 as KGHSH and CDR2 as LQKENI. This CDR3 is built from 17 residues. CDR3 sequence: CASSPPIGQGAYNEQFF. CDR3 sequence (DNA): TGTGCCAGCTCACCACCCATAGGGCAGGGGGCTTACAATGAGCAGTTCTTC.

This chain links TRBV27 with TRBJ2-6, with D unresolved. Germline CDR1 reads MNHEY; CDR2 reads SMNVEV (reference sequence). V was cut by 6 bases and J by 0 bases, with 9 bases left in between. The CDR3 length is 15 residues. The DNA for the CDR3 is TGTGCCAGCAGCTTAACCTTCTCTGGGGCCAACGTCCTGACTTTC. It is translated as CASSLTFSGANVLTF.

The chain uses TRBV7-3 and TRBJ2-7, with 9 bases matching TRBD2. The CDR3 length is 14 residues. V was pared by 5 bases and J by 1 base, with 3 bases of the junction left unmatched. Germline lookup yields CDR1 SGHTA and CDR2 FQGTGA. CDR3 sequence reads: CASSETSGSYEQYF. The CDR3 coding sequence is TGTGCCAGCAGCGAGACTAGCGGATCCTACGAGCAGTACTTC.

The CDR3 DNA reads TGCAGCGTTACGGCCAGGGACACTGAAGCTTTCTTT. Amino acid sequence: CSVTARDTEAFF. V usage is TRBV29-1 and J usage is TRBJ1-1; D perhaps matches TRBD1 (5 bases). The V end was cut by 5 bases, the J end by 3 bases, with 10 bases between. The CDR3 contains 12 residues. Looked up from germline, CDR1 is SQVTM and CDR2 is ANQGSEA. The full variable domain, in which reference TRBV29-1 and TRBJ1-1 provide the parts outside the CDR3, is SAVISQKPSRDICQRGTSLTIQCQVDSQVTMMFWYRQQPGQSLTLIATANQGSEATYESGFVIDKFPISRPNLTFSTLTVSNMSPEDSSIYLCSVTARDTEAFFGQGTRLTVV.

In nucleotides, the CDR3 is TGTGCCAGCAGTTACTCGGAGGGGCCCTATGGCTACACCTTC. This codes for CASSYSEGPYGYTF. This sequence joins TRBV6-6 and TRBJ1-2, with TRBD1 as a possible D gene (5 bases). The germline gives CDR1 MNHNY, CDR2 SVGAGI (reference sequence). The CDR3 covers 14 residues. The V and J ends lost 0 bases and 4 bases respectively, with 9 bases between them.

The V gene is TRBV11-2, the J gene TRBJ2-7; D gene ambiguous. Germline loops: CDR1 SGHAT, CDR2 FQNNGV. The CDR3 runs to 12 residues. Deletions cut 5 bases from V and 1 base from J, with 6 bases between. The CDR3 DNA reads TGTGCCAGCAGCCCGACGTCCTACGAGCAGTACTTC. Protein: CASSPTSYEQYF.